Presented here are 19 T cell receptor beta chains from one specimen sequenced in a study of control samples from healthy donors and cancer patients. Sequencing was performed with immunoSEQ multiplex PCR; in TCRdb, only in-frame clones are kept and a portion is missing. Of 130,000 to 150,000 clones listed, 80% to 95% were seen once; the top ten hold approximately 3.2%. Sequenced sample: blood. These TCRs come from a young man in good health.

This chain uses TRBV19 with TRBJ1-2, with D perhaps matching TRBD1 (6 bases). In germline, CDR1 is LNHDA, CDR2 SQIVND (reference sequence). The CDR3 contains 15 residues. The V and J ends lost 5 bases and 4 bases respectively, with 17 bases between them. The CDR3 protein is CASSQGGTGSYGYTF. As DNA, the CDR3 is TGTGCCAGTAGTCAAGGGGGAACAGGGAGCTATGGCTACACCTTC.

The rearrangement links TRBV3-1 (or the pseudogene TRBV3-2) to TRBJ1-2, with no clear D. Germline assignment: CDR1 LGHDT and CDR2 YNNKEL (reference sequence). The CDR3 has 14 amino acids. V lost 0 bases and J 2 bases, leaving 7 bases between the germline ends. This CDR3 is CASSQEESNYGYTF. The CDR3 coding sequence is TGTGCCAGCAGCCAAGAGGAGTCGAACTATGGCTACACCTTC.

The gene calls are TRBV4-1 and TRBJ2-7; TRBD1 aligns across 7 bases. Unmatched junction bases numbered 9, after V lost 4 bases and J lost 6 bases. CDR1 MGHRA and CDR2 YSYEKL come from the germline V gene. CDR3 length equals 14 residues. CDR3 residues: CASSLADRDTEQYF. CDR3 in DNA: TGCGCCAGCAGCCTCGCTGACAGGGATACCGAGCAGTACTTC.

The genes are TRBV7-8 and TRBJ1-1; weak D call: TRBD1 (6 bases). V gave up 5 bases and J gave up 4 bases, with 20 bases separating them. CDR3 length: 16 amino acids. From germline, CDR1 is SGHVS and CDR2 FQNEAQ. CDR3 bases: TGTGCCAGCAGCCCGTTACCACCAGGGGTGAGCACTGAAGCTTTCTTT. Translation gives CASSPLPPGVSTEAFF.

The chain couples TRBV5-1 to TRBJ1-1, with TRBD1 matching 7 bases. The CDR3 has 13 residues. Germline lookup yields CDR1 SGHRS and CDR2 YFSETQ. V trimming: 3 bases; J trimming: 3 bases; junction bases outside the gene matches: 2. CDR3 coding DNA: TGCGCCAGCAGCTACCAGGGGGACACTGAAGCTTTCTTT. Translated, it gives CASSYQGDTEAFF.

V usage is TRBV2 and J usage is TRBJ2-7; no definite D call. The germline gives CDR1 SNHLY, CDR2 FYNNEI. This CDR3 is 11 amino acids long. Trimming removed 7 bases at V and 6 bases at J, with 10 bases between. CDR3 nucleotides: TGTGCCAGCATTAGCAACCTCGAGCAGTACTTC. Translation: CASISNLEQYF. The complete variable domain, with remaining parts taken from reference TRBV2 and TRBJ2-7, reads EPEVTQTPSHQVTQMGQEVILRCVPISNHLYFYWYRQILGQKVEFLVSFYNNEISEKSEIFDDQFSVERPDGSNFTLKIRSTKLEDSAMYFCASISNLEQYFGPGTRLTVT.

The chain recombines TRBV6-6 with TRBJ2-3; 9 nucleotides agree with TRBD1. This CDR3 is built from 15 residues. V lost 0 bases, J lost 7 bases, and 5 bases stayed unmatched. Germline V lookup: CDR1 MNHNY, CDR2 SVGAGI (reference sequence). The CDR3 DNA reads TGTGCCAGCAGTTACTCCGGGACAGGGACCAATACGCAGTATTTT. It yields the protein CASSYSGTGTNTQYF.

The V and J genes are TRBV5-1 and TRBJ2-7; 9 nucleotides line up with TRBD2. The trim removed 4 bases at V and 0 bases at J, leaving 2 bases unmatched. The CDR3 consists of 14 residues. CDR1 SGHRS and CDR2 YFSETQ come from the germline V gene. The DNA for the CDR3 is TGCGCCAGCAGCGGTAGCGGGGGCTCCTACGAGCAGTACTTC. This encodes CASSGSGGSYEQYF. Using reference TRBV5-1 and TRBJ2-7 for the parts outside the CDR3, the full variable domain is KAGVTQTPRYLIKTRGQQVTLSCSPISGHRSVSWYQQTPGQGLQFLFEYFSETQRNKGNFPGRFSGRQFSNSRSEMNVSTLELGDSALYLCASSGSGGSYEQYFGPGTRLTVT.

V is TRBV5-4 and J is TRBJ2-7; weak D call: TRBD1 (5 bases). Trimming took off 2 bases at V and 5 bases at J, with 8 bases between the two ends. There are 12 residues in the CDR3. Germline loops: CDR1 SGHNT, CDR2 YYREEE (reference sequence). CDR3 sequence: CASSLTGDEQYF. The CDR3 coding sequence is TGTGCCAGCAGCTTAACAGGTGACGAGCAGTACTTC.

The chain is built from TRBV5-1 and TRBJ1-5; TRBD1 is a possible D gene (6 bases). Per germline, CDR1 SGHRS and CDR2 YFSETQ. Trimming left V 0 bases short and J 5 bases short, with 12 bases between. This CDR3 is 15 amino acids long. CDR3 protein: CASSLEGDRDQPQHF. DNA of the CDR3: TGCGCCAGCAGCTTGGAGGGGGATCGGGATCAGCCCCAGCATTTT.

This chain links TRBV19 with TRBJ2-4; a possible D gene is TRBD2 (6 bases). There are 16 residues in the CDR3. V was trimmed by 1 base and J by 1 base, leaving 11 bases between them. Germline V gene sequence: CDR1 LNHDA, CDR2 SQIVND (reference sequence). The CDR3 reads CASSIASAGAKNIQYF. The CDR3 nucleotides are TGTGCCAGTAGTATAGCGAGCGCGGGGGCCAAAAACATTCAGTACTTC. The whole variable domain, filled in from reference TRBV19 and TRBJ2-4, reads DGGITQSPKYLFRKEGQNVTLSCEQNLNHDAMYWYRQDPGQGLRLIYYSQIVNDFQKGDIAEGYSVSREKKESFPLTVTSAQKNPTAFYLCASSIASAGAKNIQYFGAGTRLSVL.

V and J are TRBV29-1 and TRBJ1-3, with D possibly being TRBD1 (6 bases). Trimming shortened V by 3 bases and J by 0 bases, and 9 bases separated the two germline ends. The CDR3 contains 14 residues. CDR1 and CDR2 from the germline V gene are SQVTM and ANQGSEA. The CDR3 spells CSVDEDSSGNTIYF. The CDR3 DNA sequence: TGCAGCGTTGATGAGGACAGCTCTGGAAACACCATATATTTT.

CDR3 residues: CASGLVVKGRDQPQHF. CDR3 in DNA: TGTGCTAGTGGTTTGGTAGTAAAGGGACGCGATCAGCCCCAGCATTTT. The chain is built from TRBV12-5 and TRBJ1-5, with TRBD1 as a possible D gene (5 bases). The V and J ends lost 0 bases and 5 bases respectively, with 14 bases between them. CDR3 length equals 16 residues. From germline, CDR1 is LGHNT and CDR2 FRNRAP. The full variable domain, with the rest looked up from reference TRBV12-5 and TRBJ1-5, is DARVTQTPRHKVTEMGQEVTMRCQPILGHNTVFWYRQTMMQGLELLAYFRNRAPLDDSGMPKDRFSAEMPDATLATLKIQPSEPRDSAVYFCASGLVVKGRDQPQHFGDGTRLSIL.

The chain uses TRBV27 and TRBJ2-3, with 10 bases aligning to TRBD1. Germline-derived CDR1 and CDR2 are MNHEY and SMNVEV (reference sequence). The J segment lost 3 bases and the V segment lost 5 bases, leaving 8 bases of the junction unmatched. This CDR3 is built from 16 residues. CDR3 DNA: TGTGCCAGCAGTCTCCGACAGGGGGCATCGACAGATACGCAGTATTTT. It yields the protein CASSLRQGASTDTQYF.

In DNA form, the CDR3 reads TGCAGCGTTGAGGAACAGTCTAACTATGGCTACACCTTC. As protein: CSVEEQSNYGYTF. The chain is built from TRBV29-1 and TRBJ1-2; no definite D call. This CDR3 has 13 amino acids. CDR1 and CDR2 from the germline V gene are SQVTM and ANQGSEA. V was cut by 3 bases and J by 0 bases, with 8 bases left in between.

This chain joins TRBV29-1 and TRBJ1-1, with TRBD1 as a possible D gene (5 bases). The V end was cut by 2 bases, the J end by 4 bases, with 8 bases between. This CDR3 contains 12 residues. CDR1 and CDR2 (germline): SQVTM, ANQGSEA. Here the CDR3 reads CSVEKRGTEAFF. Here the CDR3 DNA reads TGCAGCGTTGAAAAAAGGGGCACTGAAGCTTTCTTT.

The J gene is TRBJ1-1, the V gene TRBV3-1 (or the pseudogene TRBV3-2), with TRBD1 matching 9 bases. CDR3 length equals 15 residues. Trimming at V came to 5 bases and at J to 5 bases, leaving 9 bases not matched to a gene. The V gene's germline CDR1 is LGHDT and CDR2 YNNKEL (reference sequence). CDR3 in DNA: TGTGCCAGCAGCTACGGACAGGGGCGAGGGACTGAAGCTTTCTTT. Encoded protein: CASSYGQGRGTEAFF.

The V gene is TRBV10-2, the J gene TRBJ2-2, with 7 bases identical to TRBD2. Germline CDR1 reads WSHSY; CDR2 reads SAAADI. J lost 7 bases, V lost 6 bases, and 11 bases had no gene match. This CDR3 is built from 15 residues. In nucleotides, the CDR3 is TGCGCCAGCAGGGGAGCGGGACTTGACGGCGGGGAGCTGTTTTTT. It codes for CASRGAGLDGGELFF.

V is TRBV21-1 and J is TRBJ1-6. TRBV21-1 is a listed pseudogene. The CDR3 runs 15 residues. The CDR3 sequence: CASSPRVEGDSPLHF. CDR3 DNA: TGTGCCAGCAGCCCCCGGGTGGAGGGGGATTCACCCCTCCACTTT.